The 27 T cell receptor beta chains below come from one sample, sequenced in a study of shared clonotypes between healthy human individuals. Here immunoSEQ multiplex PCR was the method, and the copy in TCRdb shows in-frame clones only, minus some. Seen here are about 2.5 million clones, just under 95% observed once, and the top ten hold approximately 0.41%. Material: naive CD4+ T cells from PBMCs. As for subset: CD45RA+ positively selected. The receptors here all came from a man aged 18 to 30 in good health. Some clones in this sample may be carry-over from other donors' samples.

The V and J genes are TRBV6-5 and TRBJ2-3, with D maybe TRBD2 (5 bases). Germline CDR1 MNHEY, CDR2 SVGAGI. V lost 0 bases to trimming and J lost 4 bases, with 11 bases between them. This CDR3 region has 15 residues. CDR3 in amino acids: CASSYSSTRADTQYF. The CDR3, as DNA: TGTGCCAGCAGTTACTCGAGTACTAGGGCAGATACGCAGTATTTT.

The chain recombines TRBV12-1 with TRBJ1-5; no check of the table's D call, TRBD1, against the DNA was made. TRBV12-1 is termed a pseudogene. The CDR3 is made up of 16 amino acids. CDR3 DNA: TGTGCCAGCAGCTCGCAAACAGGAGTTGGCAATCAGCCCCAGCATTTT. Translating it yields CASSSQTGVGNQPQHF.

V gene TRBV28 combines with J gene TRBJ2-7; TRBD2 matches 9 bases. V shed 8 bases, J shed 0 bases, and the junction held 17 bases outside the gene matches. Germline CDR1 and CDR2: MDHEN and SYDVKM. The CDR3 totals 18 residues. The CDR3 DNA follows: TGTGCCAGCCGCCATGGGGGTGTTATAGCGGGGGACTCCTACGAGCAGTACTTC. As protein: CASRHGGVIAGDSYEQYF.

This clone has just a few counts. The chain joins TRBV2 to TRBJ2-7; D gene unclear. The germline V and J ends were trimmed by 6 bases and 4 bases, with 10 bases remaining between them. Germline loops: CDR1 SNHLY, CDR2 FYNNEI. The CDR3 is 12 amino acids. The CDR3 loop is CASRIFEYEQYF. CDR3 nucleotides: TGTGCCAGCAGGATCTTCGAATACGAGCAGTACTTC.

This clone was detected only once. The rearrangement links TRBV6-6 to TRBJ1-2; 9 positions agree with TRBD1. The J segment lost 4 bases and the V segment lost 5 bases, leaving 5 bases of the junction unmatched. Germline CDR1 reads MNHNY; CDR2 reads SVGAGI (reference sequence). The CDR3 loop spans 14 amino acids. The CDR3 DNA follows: TGTGCCAGCAGTCAGGGGACAGGGAGCTATGGCTACACCTTC. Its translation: CASSQGTGSYGYTF.

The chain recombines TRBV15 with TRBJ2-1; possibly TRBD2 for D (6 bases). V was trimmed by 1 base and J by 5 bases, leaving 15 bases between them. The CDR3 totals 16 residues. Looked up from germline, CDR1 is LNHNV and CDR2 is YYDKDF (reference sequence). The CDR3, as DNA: TGTGCCACCAGCAGAGTATCGAGGACTACTAACAATGAGCAGTTCTTC. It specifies CATSRVSRTTNNEQFF.

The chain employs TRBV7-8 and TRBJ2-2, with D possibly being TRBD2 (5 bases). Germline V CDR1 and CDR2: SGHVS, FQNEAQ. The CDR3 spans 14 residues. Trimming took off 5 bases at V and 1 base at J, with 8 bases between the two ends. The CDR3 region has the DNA TGTGCCAGCAGCCGGGATAGGAACACCGGGGAGCTGTTTTTT. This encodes CASSRDRNTGELFF. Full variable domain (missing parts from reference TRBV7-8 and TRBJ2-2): GAGVSQSPRYKVAKRGQDVALRCDPISGHVSLFWYQQALGQGPEFLTYFQNEAQLDKSGLPSDRFFAERPEGSVSTLKIQRTQQEDSAVYLCASSRDRNTGELFFGEGSRLTVL.

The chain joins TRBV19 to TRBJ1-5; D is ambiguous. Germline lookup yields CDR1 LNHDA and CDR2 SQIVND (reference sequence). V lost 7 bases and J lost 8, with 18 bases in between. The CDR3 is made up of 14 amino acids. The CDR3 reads CASKGSQNRKPQHF. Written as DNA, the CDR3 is TGTGCCAGTAAGGGCAGCCAGAATAGGAAGCCCCAGCATTTT.

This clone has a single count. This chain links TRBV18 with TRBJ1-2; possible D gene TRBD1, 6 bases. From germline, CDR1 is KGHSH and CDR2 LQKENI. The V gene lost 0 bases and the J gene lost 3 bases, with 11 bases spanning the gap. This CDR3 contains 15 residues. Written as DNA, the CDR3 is TGTGCCAGCTCACCACCCCCGACAGGAGACTATGGCTACACCTTC. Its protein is CASSPPPTGDYGYTF.

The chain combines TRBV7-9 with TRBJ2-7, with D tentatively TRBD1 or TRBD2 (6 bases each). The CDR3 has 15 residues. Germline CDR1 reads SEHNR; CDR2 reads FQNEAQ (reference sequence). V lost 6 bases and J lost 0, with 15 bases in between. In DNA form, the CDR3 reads TGTGCCAGCAGTTCTTTCGGGGGCAGCTCCTACGAGCAGTACTTC. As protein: CASSSFGGSSYEQYF.

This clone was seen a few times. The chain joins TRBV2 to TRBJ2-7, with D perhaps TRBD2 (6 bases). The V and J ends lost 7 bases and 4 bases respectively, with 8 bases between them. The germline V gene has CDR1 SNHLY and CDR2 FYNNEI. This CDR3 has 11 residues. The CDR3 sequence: CASILAYEQYF. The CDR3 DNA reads TGTGCCAGCATACTAGCTTACGAGCAGTACTTC.

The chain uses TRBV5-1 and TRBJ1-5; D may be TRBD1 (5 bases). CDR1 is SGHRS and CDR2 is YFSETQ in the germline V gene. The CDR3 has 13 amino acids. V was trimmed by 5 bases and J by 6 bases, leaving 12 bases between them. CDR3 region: CASRTEPGQPQHF. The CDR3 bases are TGCGCCAGCAGGACAGAACCTGGTCAGCCCCAGCATTTT.

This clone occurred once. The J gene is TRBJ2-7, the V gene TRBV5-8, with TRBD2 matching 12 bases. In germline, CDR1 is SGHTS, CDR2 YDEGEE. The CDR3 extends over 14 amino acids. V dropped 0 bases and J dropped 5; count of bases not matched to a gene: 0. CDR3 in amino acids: CASSLGLAGDEQYF. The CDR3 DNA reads TGTGCCAGCAGCTTGGGACTAGCGGGAGACGAGCAGTACTTC.

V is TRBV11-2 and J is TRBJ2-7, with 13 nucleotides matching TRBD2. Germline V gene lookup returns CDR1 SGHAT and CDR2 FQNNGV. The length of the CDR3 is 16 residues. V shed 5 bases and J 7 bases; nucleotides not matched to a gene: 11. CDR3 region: CASSQPGLAGLREQYF. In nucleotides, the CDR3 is TGTGCCAGCAGCCAACCGGGACTAGCGGGACTGCGGGAGCAGTACTTC.

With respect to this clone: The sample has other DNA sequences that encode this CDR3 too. This chain's CDR3 is CASSLAGRAGTGELFF. The CDR3 bases are TGTGCCAGCAGCTTGGCCGGGAGGGCGGGGACCGGGGAGCTGTTTTTT. The genes are TRBV5-4 and TRBJ2-2; 8 bases are shared with TRBD2. Germline trimming cut 0 bases from V and 5 bases from J; bases unmatched to any gene: 6. Looked up from germline, CDR1 is SGHNT and CDR2 is YYREEE (reference sequence). This CDR3 comprises 16 residues.

The DNA for the CDR3 is TGCGCCAGCAGCCTAGAGGTAGGGACAGATACGCAGTATTTT. Residues: CASSLEVGTDTQYF. The V gene is TRBV4-3, the J gene TRBJ2-3; D remains unclear. The V end lost 4 bases, the J end lost 3 bases, and 11 bases lay between the germline ends. The length of the CDR3 is 14 residues. The germline V gene has CDR1 LGHNA and CDR2 YSLEER.

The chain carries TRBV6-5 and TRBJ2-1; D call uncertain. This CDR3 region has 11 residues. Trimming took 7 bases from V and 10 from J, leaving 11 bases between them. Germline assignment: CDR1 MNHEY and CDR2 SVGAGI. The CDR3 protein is CASTEFGEQFF. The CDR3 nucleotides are TGTGCCAGCACCGAGTTCGGCGAGCAGTTCTTC.

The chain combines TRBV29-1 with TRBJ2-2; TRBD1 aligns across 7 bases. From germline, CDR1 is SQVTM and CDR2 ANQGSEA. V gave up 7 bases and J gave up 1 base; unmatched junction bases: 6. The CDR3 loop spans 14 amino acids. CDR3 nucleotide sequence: TGCAGCGCTCCCGGGACAGAGAACACCGGGGAGCTGTTTTTT. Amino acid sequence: CSAPGTENTGELFF.

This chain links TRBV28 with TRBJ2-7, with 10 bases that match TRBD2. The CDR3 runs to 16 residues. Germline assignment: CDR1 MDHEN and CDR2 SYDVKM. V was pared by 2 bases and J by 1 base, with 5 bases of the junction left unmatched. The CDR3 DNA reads TGTGCCAGCAGTTTAGATCTACTAGCGGGGTCCTACGAGCAGTACTTC. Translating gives CASSLDLLAGSYEQYF.

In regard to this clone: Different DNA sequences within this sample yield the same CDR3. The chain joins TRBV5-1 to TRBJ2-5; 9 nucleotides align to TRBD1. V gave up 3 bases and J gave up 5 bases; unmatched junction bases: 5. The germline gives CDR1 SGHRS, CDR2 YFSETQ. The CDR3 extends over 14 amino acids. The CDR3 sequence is CASSSGTGKETQYF. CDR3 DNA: TGCGCCAGCAGCTCCGGGACAGGGAAGGAGACCCAGTACTTC.

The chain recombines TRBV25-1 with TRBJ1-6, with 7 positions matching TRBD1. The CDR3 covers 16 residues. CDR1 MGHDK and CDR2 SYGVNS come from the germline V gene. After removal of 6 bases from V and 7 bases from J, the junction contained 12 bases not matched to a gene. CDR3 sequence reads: CASRPSGTAGNSPLHF. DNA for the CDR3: TGTGCCAGCAGACCTTCCGGGACAGCGGGGAATTCACCCCTCCACTTT.

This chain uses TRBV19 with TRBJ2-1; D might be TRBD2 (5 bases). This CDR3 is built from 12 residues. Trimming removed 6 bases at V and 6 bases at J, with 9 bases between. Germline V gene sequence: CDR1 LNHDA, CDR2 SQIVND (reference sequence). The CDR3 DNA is TGTGCCAGTAGAGGAAGCGGCAATGAGCAGTTCTTC. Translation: CASRGSGNEQFF.

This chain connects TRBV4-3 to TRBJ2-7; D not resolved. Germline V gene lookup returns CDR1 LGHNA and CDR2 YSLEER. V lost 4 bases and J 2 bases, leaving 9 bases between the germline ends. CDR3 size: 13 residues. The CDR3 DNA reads TGCGCCAGCAGCCGCACATTAGCCTACGAGCAGTACTTC. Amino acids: CASSRTLAYEQYF.

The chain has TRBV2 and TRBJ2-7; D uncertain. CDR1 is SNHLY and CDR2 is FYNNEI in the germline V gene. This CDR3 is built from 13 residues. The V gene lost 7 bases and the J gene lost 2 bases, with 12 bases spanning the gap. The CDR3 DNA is TGTGCCAGCAACCTACCGCAGCCCTACGAGCAGTACTTC. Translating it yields CASNLPQPYEQYF.

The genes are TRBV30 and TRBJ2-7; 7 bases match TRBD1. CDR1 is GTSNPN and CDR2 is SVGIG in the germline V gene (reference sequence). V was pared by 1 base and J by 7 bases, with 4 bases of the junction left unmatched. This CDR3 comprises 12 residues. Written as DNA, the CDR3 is TGTGCCTGGAGTGATACAGGGGAAGAGCAGTACTTC. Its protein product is CAWSDTGEEQYF.

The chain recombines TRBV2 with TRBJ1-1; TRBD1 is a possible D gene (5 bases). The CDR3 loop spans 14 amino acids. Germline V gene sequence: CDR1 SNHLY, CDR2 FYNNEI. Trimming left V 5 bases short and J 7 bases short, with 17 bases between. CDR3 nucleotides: TGTGCCAGCAGTCGAACAGGATCGGCGGATGAAGCTTTCTTT. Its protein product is CASSRTGSADEAFF.

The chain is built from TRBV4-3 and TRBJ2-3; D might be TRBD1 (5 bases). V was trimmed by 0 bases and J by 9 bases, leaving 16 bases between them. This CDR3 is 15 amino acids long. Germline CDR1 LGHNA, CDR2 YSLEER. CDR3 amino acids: CASSQEIAERGTQYF. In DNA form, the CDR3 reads TGCGCCAGCAGCCAAGAGATCGCAGAAAGGGGCACGCAGTATTTT.